The 14 T cell receptor delta chains below all came from one sample that was sequenced in a study of gamma-delta T cells after stem cell transplantation. TCRdb re-processed the RT-PCR reads using CATT. The sample contains just over 750 delta-chain clones, more than 0.95% of which appear only once. Source material: gamma-delta T cells. These receptors were taken from a human donor. It is not recorded whose cells these are; they may come from a transplant donor.

This clone came up a few times. A read error likely explains why the TCRdb protein, taken from a much larger clone, differs from this DNA's translation at residue 3; the protein shown is translated from the DNA. This rearrangement joins TRDV2 to TRDJ3, with 12 bases fitting TRDD3. Germline V gene lookup returns CDR1 GEAIGNYY and CDR2 EKD. This CDR3 is built from 21 residues. As DNA, the CDR3 is TGTGCCCGTGACCCCGCGGAGGCTGGGGGATACGGCTCCTGGGACACCCGACAGATGTTTTTC. It yields the protein CARDPAEAGGYGSWDTRQMFF.

About this clone: TCRdb lists the protein of a much larger clone for this DNA, which differs at residue 3, so this is likely a read error; the protein given here is translated from the DNA itself. This chain links TRDV1 with TRDJ1; TRDD3 agrees at 11 bases. The CDR3 length is 20 residues. CDR1 is TSWWSYY and CDR2 is QGS in the germline V gene. In DNA form, the CDR3 reads TGTGCTCCTGGGGATGGTGTGATTAAGCGTTACTGGGGGATAATCGATAAACTCATCTTT. This sequence encodes CAPGDGVIKRYWGIIDKLIF.

This clone was seen more than once but under ten times. The protein recorded in TCRdb matches a much larger clone and deviates from this DNA's translation at residue 17, suggesting a read error; the protein here is obtained by translating the DNA. V usage is TRDV2 and J usage is TRDJ1; TRDD3 agrees at 12 bases. This CDR3 is 21 amino acids long. Germline V gene lookup returns CDR1 GEAIGNYY and CDR2 EKD. CDR3 amino acids: CACDTVNGLGDTTSNTGKLIF. In DNA, the CDR3 is TGTGCCTGTGACACCGTAAACGGTCTGGGGGATACGACATCTAACACCGGTAAACTCATCTTT.

In its sample, this clone is large. The CDR3 DNA follows: TGTGCCTGTGACACCGTTACTGGGGGATACGCGAGGGGGACCGATAAACTCATCTTT. This sequence encodes CACDTVTGGYARGTDKLIF. The rearrangement joins TRDV2 to TRDJ1; TRDD3 aligns across 13 bases. This CDR3 is built from 19 residues. CDR1 GEAIGNYY and CDR2 EKD come from the germline V gene. The J segment lost 2 bases and the V segment lost 0 bases, leaving 11 bases of the junction unmatched.

A few counts support this clone. A single base separates this from a much larger clone, so it may be a read error. Other DNA sequences in the sample encode the same CDR3. The chain couples TRDV2 to TRDJ1; no clear D gene. Germline V gene sequence: CDR1 GEAIGNYY, CDR2 EKD. The CDR3 runs to 18 residues. V lost 0 bases, J lost 0 bases, and 19 bases lay in between. The CDR3 reads CACDTLSGPSTYTDKLIF. The CDR3 coding sequence is TGTGCCTGTGACACCTTATCCGGTCCCTCTACATACACCGATAAACTCATCTTT.

This clone appeared a few times. A far larger clone is a single base away, which makes a read error likely. The chain is built from TRDV2 and TRDJ1; 9 bases are shared with TRDD3. CDR3 length: 18 amino acids. Trimming removed 5 bases from V and 0 bases from J; junction bases left unmatched: 15. Germline-derived CDR1 and CDR2 are GEAIGNYY and EKD. In DNA, the CDR3 is TGTGCCTGTGGCACGGTGGCTGGGGGATCAGTGGACACCGATAAACTCATCTTT. Protein product: CACGTVAGGSVDTDKLIF.

Note on this clone: A read error likely explains why the TCRdb protein, taken from a much larger clone, differs from this DNA's translation at residue 12; the protein shown is translated from the DNA. V usage is TRDV2 and J usage is TRDJ3, with 9 nucleotides matching TRDD3. The CDR3 spans 20 residues. The junction had 13 bases not matched to a gene; V was cut back by 3 bases and J by 2 bases. Germline assignment: CDR1 GEAIGNYY and CDR2 EKD. CDR3 DNA sequence: TGTGCCTGTGACGGTACTGGGGGAGGATCCCCCGCCTGGGACACCCGACAGATGTTTTTC. It specifies CACDGTGGGSPAWDTRQMFF.

A few counts support this clone. This DNA's translation and the protein TCRdb lists, from a much larger clone, do not match at residue 13, likely due to a read error; the protein shown is translated from the DNA. This chain uses TRDV1 with TRDJ1; TRDD3 matches at 8 bases. Germline-derived CDR1 and CDR2 are TSWWSYY and QGS. This CDR3 contains 18 residues. V shed 1 base, J shed 4 bases, and the junction held 14 bases outside the gene matches. CDR3 sequence: CALGEPHLRLGDHDKLIF. CDR3 bases: TGTGCTCTTGGGGAACCCCACCTACGCCTGGGGGACCACGATAAACTCATCTTT.

In this sample, this clone turned up a few times. The chain employs TRDV2 and TRDJ1; 13 bases match TRDD3. The CDR3 covers 19 residues. Germline lookup yields CDR1 GEAIGNYY and CDR2 EKD. The ends lost 0 bases at V and 2 bases at J; junction bases unmatched: 11. CDR3 nucleotides: TGTGCCTGTGACACCGTTAAAACTGGGGGATACGCAGGGACCGATAAACTCATCTTT. It translates to CACDTVKTGGYAGTDKLIF.

This clone is large. In the same sample, other DNA sequences code for this CDR3. V and J are TRDV2 and TRDJ1, with a possible D match to TRDD3 (6 bases). The ends were cut back, 0 bases at V and 0 bases at J, with 13 bases in the middle. CDR1 is GEAIGNYY and CDR2 is EKD in the germline V gene. This CDR3 is 16 amino acids long. The CDR3 sequence: CACDTVGGFNTDKLIF. The CDR3 DNA reads TGTGCCTGTGACACCGTGGGGGGTTTCAACACCGATAAACTCATCTTT.

Details on this clone: The amino acid sequence in TCRdb belongs to a much larger clone and departs from this DNA's translation at residue 5, likely a sequencing read error; the sequence shown is translated from the DNA. V and J are TRDV2 and TRDJ1; TRDD3 might be the D (6 bases). Looked up from germline, CDR1 is GEAIGNYY and CDR2 is EKD. The CDR3 loop spans 17 amino acids. Trimming shortened V by 3 bases and J by 0 bases, and 19 bases separated the two germline ends. This CDR3 reads CACDASWGWGNTDKLIF. The CDR3 DNA reads as TGTGCCTGTGACGCCTCCTGGGGATGGGGAAACACCGATAAACTCATCTTT.

A remark on this clone: A clone one base away is much larger, so this may be a read error. V gene TRDV2 combines with J gene TRDJ1; 12 bases align to TRDD3. In germline, CDR1 is GEAIGNYY, CDR2 EKD. This CDR3 has 19 residues. CDR3: CARDPISLGDTLDTDKLIF. In DNA form, the CDR3 reads TGTGCCCGTGACCCGATTTCTCTGGGGGATACGCTAGACACCGATAAACTCATCTTT.

Comments on this clone: This sequence is one base from a far larger clone and is likely a read error. The chain combines TRDV2 with TRDJ1, with TRDD3 identical over 11 bases. In germline, CDR1 is GEAIGNYY, CDR2 EKD. This CDR3 spans 19 amino acids. V was pared by 5 bases and J by 7 bases, with 23 bases of the junction left unmatched. The CDR3 loop reads CACGPMPGLGDTGGSKLIF. CDR3 in DNA: TGTGCCTGTGGCCCCATGCCCGGTCTGGGGGATACCGGAGGGTCTAAACTCATCTTT.

A remark on this clone: This sequence may be a read error, since a much larger clone differs from it by one base. This rearrangement joins TRDV2 to TRDJ1; 8 bases map to TRDD3. The CDR3 loop spans 15 amino acids. The V segment lost 3 bases and the J segment 1 base; nucleotides outside the gene matches: 6. Looked up from germline, CDR1 is GEAIGNYY and CDR2 is EKD. CDR3 DNA sequence: TGTGCCTGTGACGTCTGGGGGACAAGCACCGATAAACTCATCTTT. This encodes CACDVWGTSTDKLIF.